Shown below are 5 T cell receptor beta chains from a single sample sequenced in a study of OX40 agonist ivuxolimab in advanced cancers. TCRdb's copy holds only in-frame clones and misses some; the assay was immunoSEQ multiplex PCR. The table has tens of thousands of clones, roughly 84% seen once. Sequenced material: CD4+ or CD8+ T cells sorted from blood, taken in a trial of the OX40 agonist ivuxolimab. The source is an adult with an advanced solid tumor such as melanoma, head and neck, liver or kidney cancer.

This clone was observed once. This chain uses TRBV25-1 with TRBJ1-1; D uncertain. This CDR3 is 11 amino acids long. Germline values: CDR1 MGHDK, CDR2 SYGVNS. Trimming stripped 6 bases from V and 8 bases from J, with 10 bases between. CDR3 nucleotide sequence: TGTGCCAGCAGCGGCCTGAGGGAAGCTTTCTTT. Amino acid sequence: CASSGLREAFF.

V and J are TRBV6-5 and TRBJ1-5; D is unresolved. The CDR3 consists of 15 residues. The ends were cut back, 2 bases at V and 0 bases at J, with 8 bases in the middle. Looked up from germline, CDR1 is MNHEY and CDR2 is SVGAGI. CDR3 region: CASSYLANSNQPQHF. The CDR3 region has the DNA TGTGCCAGCAGTTACCTTGCTAATAGCAATCAGCCCCAGCATTTT.

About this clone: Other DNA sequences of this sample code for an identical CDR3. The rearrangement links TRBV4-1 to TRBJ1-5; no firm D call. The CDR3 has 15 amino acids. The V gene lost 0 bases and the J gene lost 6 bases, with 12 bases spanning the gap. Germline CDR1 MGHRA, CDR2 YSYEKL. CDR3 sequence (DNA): TGCGCCAGCAGCCAAGATCCCAGAGGGTCTCAGCCCCAGCATTTT. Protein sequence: CASSQDPRGSQPQHF.

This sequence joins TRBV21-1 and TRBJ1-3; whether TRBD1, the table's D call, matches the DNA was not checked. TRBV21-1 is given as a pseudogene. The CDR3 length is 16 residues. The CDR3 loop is CASSAPTGSSGNTIYF. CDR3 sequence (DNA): TGTGCCAGCAGCGCCCCGACAGGGTCATCTGGAAACACCATATATTTT.

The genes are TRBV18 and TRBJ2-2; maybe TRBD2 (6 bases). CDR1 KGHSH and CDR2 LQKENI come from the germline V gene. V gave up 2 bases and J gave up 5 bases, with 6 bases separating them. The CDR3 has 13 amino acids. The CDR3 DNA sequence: TGTGCCAGCTCACCAGGGAGGACCGGGGAGCTGTTTTTT. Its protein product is CASSPGRTGELFF.